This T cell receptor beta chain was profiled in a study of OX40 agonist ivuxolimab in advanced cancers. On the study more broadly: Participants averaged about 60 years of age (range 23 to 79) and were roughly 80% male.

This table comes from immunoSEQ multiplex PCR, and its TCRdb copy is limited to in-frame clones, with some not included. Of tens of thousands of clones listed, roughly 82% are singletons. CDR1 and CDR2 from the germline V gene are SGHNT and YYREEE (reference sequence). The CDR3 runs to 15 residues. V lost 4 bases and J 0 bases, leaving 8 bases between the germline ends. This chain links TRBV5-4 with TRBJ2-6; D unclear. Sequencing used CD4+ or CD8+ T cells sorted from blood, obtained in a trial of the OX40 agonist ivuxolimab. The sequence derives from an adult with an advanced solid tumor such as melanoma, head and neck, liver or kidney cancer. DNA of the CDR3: TGTGCCAGCAGCGGTCAGGCCTCTGGGGCCAACGTCCTGACTTTC. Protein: CASSGQASGANVLTF. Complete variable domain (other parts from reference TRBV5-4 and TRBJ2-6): ETGVTQSPTHLIKTRGQQVTLRCSSQSGHNTVSWYQQALGQGPQFIFQYYREEENGRGNFPPRFSGLQFPNYSSELNVNALELDDSALYLCASSGQASGANVLTFGAGSRLTVL.